This TCR beta chain was retrieved from a study of cytomegalovirus exposure and HLA in healthy donors. Across the whole study: Earlier sequencing of 150 million to 200 million T cells yielded around 100 million unique TCR beta sequences. Study outcomes and limitations: Cytomegalovirus association was listed for about 160 TCR beta chains. In a later analysis, CMV-associated beta chains were mostly HLA-associated, it appeared.

As for this clone: Its antigen is unknown.

Per the germline V gene, CDR1 is MNHNS and CDR2 is SASEGT. V was shortened by 1 base and J by 3 bases, with 10 bases between the two germline ends. This CDR3 is built from 15 residues. 13 Jbeta primers and 60 Vbeta primers were used for the PCR. The authors' processing: Later, some 75 million unique TCR beta chains were counted in an analysis, and some 11 million of them were shared. Using immunoSEQ multiplex PCR, the repertoire was profiled, and TCRdb retains in-frame clones only, with some absent. That table supplies the V and J calls and clone size; D and trimming were determined from the DNA. This table holds approximately 140,000 clones, approximately 70% found once.

The receptor comes from a human donor in good health. Sequences were obtained from PBMCs. This chain connects TRBV6-1 to TRBJ1-5, with a tentative D call TRBD1 (5 bases). The CDR3 loop is CASSEGREANQPQHF. The DNA of the CDR3 is TGTGCCAGCAGTGAAGGCAGGGAGGCCAATCAGCCCCAGCATTTT.